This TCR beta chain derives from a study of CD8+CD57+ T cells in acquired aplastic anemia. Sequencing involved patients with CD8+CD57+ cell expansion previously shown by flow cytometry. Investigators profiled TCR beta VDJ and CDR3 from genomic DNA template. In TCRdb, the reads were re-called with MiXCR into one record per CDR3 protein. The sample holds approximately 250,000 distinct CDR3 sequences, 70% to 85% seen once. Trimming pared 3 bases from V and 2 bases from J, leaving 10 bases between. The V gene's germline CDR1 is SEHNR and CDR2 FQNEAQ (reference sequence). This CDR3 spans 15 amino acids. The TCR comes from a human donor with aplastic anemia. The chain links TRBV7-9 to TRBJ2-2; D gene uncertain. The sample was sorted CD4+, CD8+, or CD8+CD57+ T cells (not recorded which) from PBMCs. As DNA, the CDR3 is TGTGCCAGCAGCTTTTCAGGACCTAACACCGGGGAGCTGTTTTTT. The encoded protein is CASSFSGPNTGELFF.